This T cell receptor (beta chain) was sequenced for a study of T cell clusters in autoimmune cytopenias. Germline V gene lookup returns CDR1 LNHNV and CDR2 YYDKDF (reference sequence). The CDR3 length is 18 residues. TRB was amplified from around 0.25 ug of peripheral blood genomic DNA per sample. Multiplex touch-down PCR amplified TRB using TRB-A and TRB-B pools in one tube. Reanalyzing the multiplex PCR reads, TCRdb keeps one entry per CDR3 protein, without DNA. Listed are around 8,000 distinct CDR3 sequences; around 5.4% falls within the top ten. This clonotype was obtained from a human donor with an autoimmune cytopenia or autoimmune hepatitis (not recorded which). Source material: peripheral blood. The chain carries TRBV15 and TRBJ2-1; the D gene TCRdb calls, TRBD2, cannot be checked with no DNA. The CDR3 sequence: CATSRARSASGGRYEQFF.